These T cell receptor beta chains were read from a single sample in a study of radiotherapy plus CTLA-4 blockade in lung cancer. Clones were read by immunoSEQ multiplex PCR, and TCRdb kept only the in-frame ones, dropping some. The table shows some 90,000 clones, with around 87% occurring only once. The sample in question was peripheral blood, obtained from a patient treated with radiotherapy plus ipilimumab. Every receptor here comes from a human donor with non-small cell lung cancer who had a partial response to radiotherapy plus ipilimumab. Each CDR3 is given with its conserved first and last residue. D genes are given only for firm matches. Only part of the rows carry a size: once, few, many, or a class if the clone is expanded.

d_gene	j_gene	v_gene	abundance	CDR3nt	CDR3aa
TRBD1	TRBJ1-5	TRBV19	NA	TGTGCCAGTAGTATTAGGCCCCTGACAGGGGTCCGGGGAACCGTGGATCAGCCCCAGCATTTT	CASSIRPLTGVRGTVDQPQHF
NA	TRBJ2-3	TRBV2	NA	TGTGCCAGCAGCGTCACAGATACGCAGTATTTT	CASSVTDTQYF
NA	TRBJ1-3	TRBV4-3	NA	TGCGCCAGCAGCCAAGATCCGAGAGGAGTCCTCTCTGGAAACACCATATATTTT	CASSQDPRGVLSGNTIYF
NA	TRBJ1-2	TRBV6-5	NA	TGTGCCAGCAGTTACAGAGGGGGAAGCTATGGCTACACCTTC	CASSYRGGSYGYTF
TRBD1	TRBJ2-5	TRBV18	once	TGTGCCAGCTCACCGGAGCAGGGGGCCGGAGAGACCCAGTACTTC	CASSPEQGAGETQYF
NA	TRBJ2-7	TRBV10-1	NA	TGCGCCAGCAGCCGGTACGAGCAGTACTTC	CASSRYEQYF
TRBD1	TRBJ2-7	TRBV6-1	NA	TGTGCCAGCAGCCCTGGACAGGGGTCCTCCTACGAGCAGTACTTC	CASSPGQGSSYEQYF
TRBD1	TRBJ1-5	TRBV19	few	TGTGCCAGTAGCGACAGGGGAAGGCAGCCCCAGCATTTT	CASSDRGRQPQHF
NA	TRBJ1-3	TRBV30	NA	TGTGCCTGGACACAGGCCAACTCTGGAAACACCATATATTTT	CAWTQANSGNTIYF
NA	TRBJ1-5	TRBV27	NA	TGTGCCAGCAGTTTAAACAGTAAGAGCAATCAGCCCCAGCATTTT	CASSLNSKSNQPQHF
TRBD1	TRBJ2-3	TRBV30	NA	TGTGCCTGGAGCCCCCCGGGACAGGTTTTCACAGATACGCAGTATTTT	CAWSPPGQVFTDTQYF
TRBD2	TRBJ2-2	TRBV7-2	NA	TGTGCCAGCAGCTTAATGGGTAGCGGGACTAACACCGGGGAGCTGTTTTTT	CASSLMGSGTNTGELFF
TRBD1	TRBJ1-2	TRBV18	NA	TGTGCCAGCTCACCAGAGACAGGGGGCCGTTACACCTTC	CASSPETGGRYTF
NA	TRBJ1-3	TRBV18	NA	TGTGCCAGCTCACCTCAGTTACGCGCCGACGGGGCTGGAAACACCATATATTTT	CASSPQLRADGAGNTIYF
NA	TRBJ1-3	TRBV9	NA	TGTGCCAGCAGCGTAGCTCTTGGTAGCTCTGGAAACACCATATATTTT	CASSVALGSSGNTIYF
NA	TRBJ1-4	TRBV30	NA	TGTGCCTGGAGTGTACAGGGTCCTAATGAAAAACTGTTTTTT	CAWSVQGPNEKLFF
NA	TRBJ1-2	TRBV4-1	NA	TGCGCCAGCAGCCGCAGGGAGGACTATGGCTACACCTTC	CASSRREDYGYTF
NA	TRBJ2-2	TRBV7-2	NA	TGTGCCAGCAGCTTAGGGGGCGCTGGCGGGGAGCTGTTTTTT	CASSLGGAGGELFF
TRBD1	TRBJ2-1	TRBV10-3	few	TGTGCCATCAGCGGAGGACAGGGGAATGAGCAGTTCTTC	CAISGGQGNEQFF
NA	TRBJ1-2	TRBV4-2	NA	TGTGCCAGCAGCCTCACCGGGGAGTACGGCTACACCTTC	CASSLTGEYGYTF
TRBD1	TRBJ2-3	TRBV7-9	NA	TGTGCCAGCAGCTTTGGACAGGGGGACACAGATACGCAGTATTTT	CASSFGQGDTDTQYF
NA	TRBJ1-1	TRBV7-9	medium-sized	TGTGCCAGCAGTCTAGGGAGCTTGGAAGCTTTCTTT	CASSLGSLEAFF
TRBD2	TRBJ2-5	TRBV4-1	NA	TGCGCCAGCAGCCAAGATCCCCTAGCGGGAGCCTCGAAGACCCAGTACTTC	CASSQDPLAGASKTQYF
NA	TRBJ2-5	TRBV28	NA	TGTGCCAGCAGTTTACGTATAGTAAAAGAGACCCAGTACTTC	CASSLRIVKETQYF
NA	TRBJ2-3	TRBV2	NA	TGTGCCAGCAATGGCCCCGGGACAGATACGCAGTATTTT	CASNGPGTDTQYF
TRBD1	TRBJ2-7	TRBV19	NA	TGTGCCAGTAGTCCCGGGACAGGGCTAGACTACGAGCAGTACTTC	CASSPGTGLDYEQYF
NA	TRBJ1-5	TRBV27	NA	TGTGCCAGCAGTTTATCCACAGGGCCGGACAATCAGCCCCAGCATTTT	CASSLSTGPDNQPQHF
NA	TRBJ1-2	TRBV6-1	NA	TGTGCCAGCAGGGTGACAGAAAAGGGCTATGGCTACACCTTC	CASRVTEKGYGYTF
TRBD2	TRBJ2-1	TRBV9	NA	TGTGCCAGCAGCGAGACTAGCGGGATGGGCTCCTACAATGAGCAGTTCTTC	CASSETSGMGSYNEQFF
TRBD2	TRBJ2-1	TRBV9	NA	TGTGCCAGCAGCCCTAGCGGCTCCTACAATGAGCAGTTCTTC	CASSPSGSYNEQFF
TRBD1	TRBJ2-1	TRBV5-1	NA	TGCGCCAGCAGACGGGACAGGGGTAACAATGAGCAGTTCTTC	CASRRDRGNNEQFF
NA	TRBJ1-1	TRBV18	NA	TGTGCCAGCTCACCAGACATGCCTGAAGCTTTCTTT	CASSPDMPEAFF
TRBD2	TRBJ2-3	TRBV6-6	NA	TGTGCCAGTAAAAGGGCTAGCGGGAATACGCAGTATTTT	CASKRASGNTQYF
NA	TRBJ1-1	TRBV7-9	few	TGTGCCAGCATCGTTAACACTGAAGCTTTCTTT	CASIVNTEAFF
TRBD2	TRBJ2-7	TRBV28	NA	TGTGCCAGCAGTTTACTAGCGGGGGCCTACGAGCAGTACTTC	CASSLLAGAYEQYF
NA	TRBJ1-2	TRBV27	once	TGTGCCAGCAGTTTAAAGGGGGTGGTCTATGGCTACACCTTC	CASSLKGVVYGYTF
NA	TRBJ2-3	TRBV6-1	NA	TGTGCCAGCAGTAAGGGAGGGGGGACAGATACGCAGTATTTT	CASSKGGGTDTQYF
NA	TRBJ2-5	TRBV14	NA	TGTGCCAGCAGCCATTCGAGCCAAAAAACCCAAGAGACCCAGTACTTC	CASSHSSQKTQETQYF
TRBD2	TRBJ2-7	TRBV10-3	NA	TGTGCCATCAGGGCCCTAGCGGACACCTACGAGCAGTACTTC	CAIRALADTYEQYF
TRBD1	TRBJ1-5	TRBV19	NA	TGTGCCAGTAGTTCGGGGGACAGGGAATATAATCAGCCCCAGCATTTT	CASSSGDREYNQPQHF
NA	TRBJ1-2	TRBV28	NA	TGTGCCAGCAGTTTATGGACAGAAGTTAATGGCTACACCTTC	CASSLWTEVNGYTF
NA	TRBJ1-1	TRBV19	NA	TGTGCCAGTAGTATAGTTTTGGGCGCTGAAGCTTTCTTT	CASSIVLGAEAFF